The clone carrying this T cell receptor beta chain has more than one count but fewer than ten. This sample's TCRbeta library carried unique molecular identifier barcodes. Using its own MiXCR run on the PCR reads, TCRdb lists one record per CDR3 protein. The sample has over 400,000 distinct CDR3 sequences, 12% seen once. The entry originates in a study of T-cell reconstitution after alpha-beta-depleted transplantation in children. The germline CDR1 and CDR2 sequences are MNHEY and SMNVEV (reference sequence). This CDR3 contains 17 residues. The trim removed 0 bases at V and 0 bases at J, leaving 5 bases unmatched.

The sequenced sample was PBMCs from the stem cell graft donor, obtained from the stem cell graft. The chain recombines TRBV27 with TRBJ2-1; 7 positions match TRBD2. The TCR sequence derives from a human donor who donated a stem cell graft to a child with combined immunodeficiency. The CDR3 reads CASSLSSSGISYNEQFF. In DNA form, the CDR3 reads TGTGCCAGCAGTTTATCTTCTAGCGGAATCTCCTACAATGAGCAGTTCTTC.